These 24 T cell receptor beta chains were sequenced from one sample in a study of regulatory T cells in long-lasting Graves disease. Through Arm-PCR of CDR3 regions and iRepertoire HTBI primers, TCR beta libraries were built. In TCRdb, the multiplex PCR reads were re-called with MiXCR into one record per CDR3 protein. The sample contains around 330,000 distinct CDR3 sequences, 15% to 20% of which appear only once. Time point denoted: newly diagnosed GD, antithyroid drugs for less than 3 months. There was RNA extracted from PBMCs, and the TCR library was made from it. The source was peripheral blood mononuclear cells (PBMCs), collected at new diagnosis, from a patient treated with antithyroid drugs. All receptors derive from a female donor with Graves disease.

Many counts were recorded for this clonotype. The chain is built from TRBV13 and TRBJ2-1; a possible D gene is TRBD2 (5 bases). CDR1 PRHDT and CDR2 FYEKMQ come from the germline V gene (reference sequence). The CDR3 covers 14 residues. Deletions cut 4 bases from V and 2 bases from J, with 9 bases between. CDR3: CASSSDSPYNEQFF. CDR3 in DNA: TGTGCCAGCAGCTCGGACTCGCCCTACAATGAGCAGTTCTTC.

The chain couples TRBV20-1 to TRBJ2-7; TRBD2 might be the D (6 bases). This CDR3 comprises 13 residues. V was shortened by 3 bases and J by 0 bases, with 9 bases between the two germline ends. The germline V gene encodes CDR1 DFQATT and CDR2 SNEGSKA (reference sequence). CDR3 loop: CSARAGSSYEQYF. DNA of the CDR3: TGCAGTGCTAGGGCGGGGAGCTCCTACGAGCAGTACTTC.

This clonotype was observed many times. This chain links TRBV2 with TRBJ2-3, with D hard to call. There are 14 residues in the CDR3. Germline V gene data show CDR1 as SNHLY and CDR2 as FYNNEI. Deletions cut 8 bases from V and 0 bases from J, with 12 bases between. Written as DNA, the CDR3 is TGTGCCAGCGGGATAAAGTCTAGCACAGATACGCAGTATTTT. Translated, it gives CASGIKSSTDTQYF.

The chain recombines TRBV6-4 with TRBJ2-2, with TRBD2 as a possible D gene (5 bases). Trimming cost V 6 bases and J 0 bases, with 20 bases left between them. The CDR3 totals 18 residues. The germline CDR1 and CDR2 sequences are MRHNA and SNTAGT. As DNA, the CDR3 is TGTGCCAGCAGATCGGCCTGGAGGATCTCCTCGAACACCGGGGAGCTGTTTTTT. It yields the protein CASRSAWRISSNTGELFF.

V gene TRBV14 combines with J gene TRBJ1-4; tentative D call: TRBD1 (5 bases). The germline CDR1 and CDR2 sequences are SGHDN and FVKESK. This CDR3 is 16 amino acids long. V was pared by 0 bases and J by 4 bases, with 12 bases between. CDR3 DNA sequence: TGTGCCAGCAGCCAAGATCCCGGGACTCTTAATGAAAAACTGTTTTTT. This translates into CASSQDPGTLNEKLFF.

This clonotype was counted ten times or more. V usage is TRBV29-1 and J usage is TRBJ2-3, with unresolved D. V lost 0 bases to trimming and J lost 10 bases, with 5 bases between them. This CDR3 region has 10 residues. CDR1 SQVTM and CDR2 ANQGSEA come from the germline V gene. The CDR3 sequence: CSVEDQPQYF. The CDR3 DNA follows: TGCAGCGTTGAAGATCAGCCGCAGTATTTT.

This clonotype occurred many times. V is TRBV6-2 or TRBV6-3 and J is TRBJ2-7; D tentatively reads TRBD1 or TRBD2 (5 bases each). This CDR3 is 13 amino acids long. Germline V lookup: CDR1 MNHEY, CDR2 SVGEGT. V was pared by 4 bases and J by 6 bases, with 13 bases between. Here the CDR3 reads CASSFSGTGEQYF. The CDR3 DNA reads TGTGCCAGCAGTTTTTCCGGGACCGGCGAGCAGTACTTC.

This clonotype was counted many times. The chain joins TRBV12-3 or TRBV12-4 to TRBJ1-2; D perhaps matches TRBD1 (5 bases). The length of the CDR3 is 13 residues. V was trimmed by 3 bases and J by 7 bases, leaving 12 bases between them. The chain's CDR3 is CASSFRDGLGYTF. For the CDR3, the DNA is TGTGCCAGCAGTTTCCGGGACGGCCTTGGCTACACCTTC.

The V call is TRBV3-1, the J call TRBJ1-1; D is perhaps TRBD1 (5 bases). Germline assignment: CDR1 LGHDT and CDR2 YNNKEL (reference sequence). The CDR3 runs 15 residues. Trimming took 5 bases from V and 0 from J, leaving 13 bases between them. This CDR3 reads CASSKVNRMNTEAFF. CDR3 sequence (DNA): TGTGCCAGCAGCAAAGTGAACAGGATGAACACTGAAGCTTTCTTT.

Details on this clonotype: A much larger clone differs by one base, so this may be a read error. The rearrangement links TRBV10-3 to TRBJ2-3, with 7 bases aligning to TRBD1. The J call may be faulty, since TRBJ2-1 better matches the DNA end. The CDR3 extends over 11 amino acids. Germline CDR1 is ENHRY and CDR2 is SYGVKD. CDR3 DNA sequence: TGTGCCATCGGACGGACAGGCGAGCAGTTCTTC. Translated, it gives CAIGRTGEQFF.

The rearrangement links TRBV19 to TRBJ2-7, with 9 bases lining up with TRBD1. The CDR3 has 15 amino acids. From germline, CDR1 is LNHDA and CDR2 SQIVND (reference sequence). The V and J ends lost 9 bases and 5 bases, in that order; junction bases with no gene match: 14. CDR3 sequence (DNA): TGTGCCAGCGCAAAGGGACAGGGTGGAGGGGACGAGCAGTACTTC. It specifies CASAKGQGGGDEQYF. Based on the CDR3 plus reference TRBV19 and TRBJ2-7, the full variable domain is DGGITQSPKYLFRKEGQNVTLSCEQNLNHDAMYWYRQDPGQGLRLIYYSQIVNDFQKGDIAEGYSVSREKKESFPLTVTSAQKNPTAFYLCASAKGQGGGDEQYFGPGTRLTVT.

Turning to this clonotype: A far larger clone is off by one base, so a read error is likely. The chain couples TRBV20-1 to TRBJ2-1; either TRBD1 or TRBD2 may supply D (5 bases each). This CDR3 is 14 amino acids long. Germline CDR1 DFQATT, CDR2 SNEGSKA (reference sequence). The CDR3: CSALRDPGTYELYF. The DNA of the CDR3 is TGCAGTGCTCTCCGGGACCCAGGGACCTACGAGCTGTACTTC.

This clonotype has ten or more counts. This sequence joins TRBV27 and TRBJ1-5; 7 nucleotides match TRBD1. Germline CDR1 and CDR2: MNHEY and SMNVEV (reference sequence). The CDR3 is 15 amino acids. The junction had 5 bases not matched to a gene; V was cut back by 2 bases and J by 4 bases. The CDR3 loop is CASSLRGQLNQPQHF. For the CDR3, the DNA is TGTGCCAGCAGTTTAAGGGGACAGTTAAATCAGCCCCAGCATTTT.

The table lists this clonotype with a few counts. At one end the junction does not follow the germline gene, possibly because of a read error. The rearrangement uses TRBV7-7 and TRBJ2-5, with D unclear. Germline V gene data show CDR1 as SSHAT and CDR2 as FNYEAQ (reference sequence). This CDR3 has 14 residues. In nucleotides, the CDR3 is TGTGCTAGCAGCCACGACCAAAGGAGCGAGACCCAGTACTTC. Protein sequence: CASSHDQRSETQYF.

This clonotype occurred once. Just one base apart from a much larger clone, this may be a read error. The chain is built from TRBV6-2 or TRBV6-3 and TRBJ1-2; D remains unclear. Germline V gene sequence: CDR1 MNHEY, CDR2 SVGEGT. This CDR3 region has 15 residues. With 8 bases removed from V and 8 bases from J, the gap between germline ends came to 24 bases. The chain's CDR3 is CASERGFLRFRGYTF. The CDR3 nucleotides are TGTGCCAGCGAGAGAGGGTTTCTCCGGTTTCGGGGCTACACCTTC.

This clonotype was seen repeatedly, ten times or more. This chain connects TRBV10-3 to TRBJ2-3; TRBD2 aligns across 9 bases. The junction had 6 bases not matched to a gene; V was cut back by 6 bases and J by 2 bases. Germline CDR1 and CDR2: ENHRY and SYGVKD. The CDR3 is made up of 15 amino acids. The CDR3 spells CAIRTSGVYTDTQYF. The CDR3 bases are TGTGCCATCAGGACTAGCGGAGTATACACAGATACGCAGTATTTT.

This clonotype was detected ten times or more. The rearrangement links TRBV7-2 to TRBJ2-7, with D perhaps given as TRBD1 or TRBD2 (5 bases each). V lost 5 bases, J lost 1 base, and 15 bases lay in between. Looked up from germline, CDR1 is SGHTA and CDR2 is FQGNSA. The CDR3 is made up of 15 amino acids. This chain's CDR3 is CASSEGPPMSYEQYF. CDR3 bases: TGTGCCAGCAGCGAGGGACCCCCTATGTCCTACGAGCAGTACTTC. Complete variable domain (other parts from reference TRBV7-2 and TRBJ2-7): GAGVSQSPSNKVTEKGKDVELRCDPISGHTALYWYRQSLGQGLEFLIYFQGNSAPDKSGLPSDRFSAERTGGSVSTLTIQRTQQEDSAVYLCASSEGPPMSYEQYFGPGTRLTVT.

In its sample, this clonotype was seen many times. This CDR3 is CASTPGQGPLPHGYTF. CDR3 bases: TGTGCCAGCACACCGGGACAGGGGCCCCTACCCCATGGCTACACCTTC. J is TRBJ1-2 and V is TRBV9; TRBD1 aligns across 10 bases. The germline V gene encodes CDR1 SGDLS and CDR2 YYNGEE. The ends lost 6 bases at V and 6 bases at J; junction bases unmatched: 14. The CDR3 covers 16 residues.

As to this clonotype: Just one base apart from a much larger clone, this may be a read error. The CDR3 sequence: CASSPDLLTEAFF. The CDR3 DNA follows: TGTGCCAGCAGTCCCGACTTACTCACTGAAGCTTTCTTT. The chain couples TRBV12-3 or TRBV12-4 to TRBJ1-1; D remains ambiguous. This CDR3 has 13 residues. Trimming took off 5 bases at V and 4 bases at J, with 11 bases between the two ends.

This clonotype was detected ten times or more. This chain links TRBV11-3 with TRBJ2-1, with 7 bases aligning to TRBD2. CDR3 length: 16 residues. The ends lost 0 bases at V and 2 bases at J; junction bases unmatched: 4. CDR1 and CDR2 from the germline V gene are SGHNT and YENEEA. The CDR3 DNA reads TGTGCCAGCAGCTTAGAGGTAGCGGGCCCCTACAATGAGCAGTTCTTC. As protein: CASSLEVAGPYNEQFF. Variable domain in full (rest from reference TRBV11-3 and TRBJ2-1): EAGVVQSPRYKIIEKKQPVAFWCNPISGHNTLYWYLQNLGQGPELLIRYENEEAVDDSQLPKDRFSAERLKGVDSTLKIQPAELGDSAVYLCASSLEVAGPYNEQFFGPGTRLTVL.

This CDR3 is CAWKGLAGRHEQFF. DNA for the CDR3: TGTGCCTGGAAAGGACTAGCGGGAAGACATGAGCAGTTCTTC. V is TRBV30 and J is TRBJ2-1; 12 bases agree with TRBD2. Per the germline V gene, CDR1 is GTSNPN and CDR2 is SVGIG (reference sequence). This CDR3 spans 14 amino acids. J was trimmed by 8 bases and V by 4 bases; bases with no gene match: 6.

This clonotype was recorded many times. The gene calls are TRBV7-6 and TRBJ2-7, with 10 bases matching TRBD2. The junction had 12 bases not matched to a gene; V was cut back by 4 bases and J by 3 bases. Germline V lookup: CDR1 SGHVS, CDR2 FNYEAQ. The CDR3 contains 17 residues. The CDR3 DNA is TGTGCCAGCAGCTCACAAGCCCCCGGGACTAGCGACTACGAGCAGTACTTC. This translates into CASSSQAPGTSDYEQYF.

This clonotype was counted at least ten times. The rearrangement links TRBV6-1 to TRBJ2-2, with 11 bases fitting TRBD1. Trimming took 7 bases from V and 8 from J; bases not matched to a gene: 12. The germline CDR1 and CDR2 sequences are MNHNS and SASEGT. The CDR3 has 16 amino acids. CDR3 in DNA: TGTGCCAGCAAAACCGGACAGGGGGCCAAATCGGGGGAGCTGTTTTTT. This translates into CASKTGQGAKSGELFF.

This clonotype was detected only a few times. The chain uses TRBV28 and TRBJ1-1; TRBD1 might be the D (6 bases). CDR1 and CDR2 (germline): MDHEN, SYDVKM. The CDR3 is made up of 16 amino acids. Trimming left V 6 bases short and J 1 base short, with 18 bases between. The CDR3 bases are TGTGCCAGCAGCCTAATCGGACAGAGACAGAACACTGAAGCTTTCTTT. Encoded protein: CASSLIGQRQNTEAFF.